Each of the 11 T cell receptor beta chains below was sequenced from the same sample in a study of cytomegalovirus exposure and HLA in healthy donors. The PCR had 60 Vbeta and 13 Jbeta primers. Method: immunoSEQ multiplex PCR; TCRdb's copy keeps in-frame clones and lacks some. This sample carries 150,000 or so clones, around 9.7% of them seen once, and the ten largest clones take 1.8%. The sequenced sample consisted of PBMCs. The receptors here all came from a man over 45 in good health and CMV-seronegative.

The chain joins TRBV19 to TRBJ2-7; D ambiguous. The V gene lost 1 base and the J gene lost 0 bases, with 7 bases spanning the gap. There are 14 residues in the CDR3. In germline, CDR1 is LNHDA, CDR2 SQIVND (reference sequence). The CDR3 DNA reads TGTGCCAGTAGTATAGTGTCAGACTCCTACGAGCAGTACTTC. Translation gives CASSIVSDSYEQYF.

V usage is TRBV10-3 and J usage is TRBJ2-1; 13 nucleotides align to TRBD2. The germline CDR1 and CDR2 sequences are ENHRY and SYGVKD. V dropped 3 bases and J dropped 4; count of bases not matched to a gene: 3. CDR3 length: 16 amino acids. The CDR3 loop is CAISDSGLAGYNEQFF. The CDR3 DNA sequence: TGTGCCATCAGTGATTCGGGACTAGCGGGGTACAATGAGCAGTTCTTC.

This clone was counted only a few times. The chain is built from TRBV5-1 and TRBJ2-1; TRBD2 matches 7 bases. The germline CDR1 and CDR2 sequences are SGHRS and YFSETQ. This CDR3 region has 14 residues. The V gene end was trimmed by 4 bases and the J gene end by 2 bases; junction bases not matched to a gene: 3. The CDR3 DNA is TGCGCCAGCAGCGGGGGGGGTCCCTACAATGAGCAGTTCTTC. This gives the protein CASSGGGPYNEQFF.

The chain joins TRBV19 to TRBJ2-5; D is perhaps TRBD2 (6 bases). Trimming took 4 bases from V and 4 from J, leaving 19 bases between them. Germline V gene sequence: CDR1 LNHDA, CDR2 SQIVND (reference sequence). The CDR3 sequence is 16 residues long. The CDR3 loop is CASSNTGAGISETQYF. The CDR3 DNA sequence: TGTGCCAGTAGTAACACGGGAGCAGGGATCTCAGAGACCCAGTACTTC.

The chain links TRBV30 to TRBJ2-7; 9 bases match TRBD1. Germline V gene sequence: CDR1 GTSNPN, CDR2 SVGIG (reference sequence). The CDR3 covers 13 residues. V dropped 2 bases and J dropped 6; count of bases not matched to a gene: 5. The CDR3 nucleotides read TGTGCCTGGAGTACCTCGACAGGGGGCGAGCAGTACTTC. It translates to CAWSTSTGGEQYF.

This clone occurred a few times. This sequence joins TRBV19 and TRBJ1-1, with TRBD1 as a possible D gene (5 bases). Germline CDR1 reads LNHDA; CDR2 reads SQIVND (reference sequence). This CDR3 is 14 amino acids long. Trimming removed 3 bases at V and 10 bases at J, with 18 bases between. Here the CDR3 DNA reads TGTGCCAGTAGTATGAACCCGGGACTCTCCTCAGCTTTCTTT. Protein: CASSMNPGLSSAFF.

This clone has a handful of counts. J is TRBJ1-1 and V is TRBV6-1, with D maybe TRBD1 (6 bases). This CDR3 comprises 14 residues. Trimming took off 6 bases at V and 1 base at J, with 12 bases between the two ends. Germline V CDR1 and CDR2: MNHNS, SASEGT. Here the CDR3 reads CASRDSWGNTEAFF. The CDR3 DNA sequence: TGTGCCAGCAGGGACAGTTGGGGGAACACTGAAGCTTTCTTT.

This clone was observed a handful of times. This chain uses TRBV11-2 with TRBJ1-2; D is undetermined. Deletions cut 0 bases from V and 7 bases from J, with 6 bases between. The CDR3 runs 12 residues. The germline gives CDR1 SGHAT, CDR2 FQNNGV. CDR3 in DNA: TGTGCCAGCAGCTTAGACACAATTGGCTACACCTTC. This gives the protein CASSLDTIGYTF.

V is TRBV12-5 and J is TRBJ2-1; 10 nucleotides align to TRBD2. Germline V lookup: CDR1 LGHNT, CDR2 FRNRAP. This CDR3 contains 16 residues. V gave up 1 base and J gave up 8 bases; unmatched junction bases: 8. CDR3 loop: CASGLGSAGGSDEQFF. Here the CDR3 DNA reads TGTGCTAGTGGTTTGGGATCAGCGGGAGGGAGCGATGAGCAGTTCTTC.

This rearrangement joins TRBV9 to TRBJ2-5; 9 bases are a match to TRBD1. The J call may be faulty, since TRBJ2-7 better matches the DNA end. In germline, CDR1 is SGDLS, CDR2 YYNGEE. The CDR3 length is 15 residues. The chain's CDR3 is CASSVGDRASYEQYF. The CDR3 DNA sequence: TGTGCCAGCAGCGTAGGGGACAGGGCCTCCTACGAGCAGTACTTC.

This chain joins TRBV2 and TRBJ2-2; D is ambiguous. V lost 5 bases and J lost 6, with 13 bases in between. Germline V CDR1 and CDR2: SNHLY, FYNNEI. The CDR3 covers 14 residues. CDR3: CASSKIIPSGELFF. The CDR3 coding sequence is TGTGCCAGCAGTAAAATAATCCCCTCCGGGGAGCTGTTTTTT.